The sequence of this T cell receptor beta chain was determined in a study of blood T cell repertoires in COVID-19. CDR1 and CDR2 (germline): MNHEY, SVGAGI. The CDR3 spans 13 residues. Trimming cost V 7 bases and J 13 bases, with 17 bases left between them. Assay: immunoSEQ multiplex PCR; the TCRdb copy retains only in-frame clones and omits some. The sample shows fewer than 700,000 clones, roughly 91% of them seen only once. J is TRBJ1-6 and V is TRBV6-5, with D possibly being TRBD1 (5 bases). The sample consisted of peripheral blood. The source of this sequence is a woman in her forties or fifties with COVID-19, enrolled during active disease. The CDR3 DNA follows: TGTGCCAGCACAAAGGCAGGGTTGAGGCCCCTCCACTTT. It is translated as CASTKAGLRPLHF.